These 27 T cell receptor beta chains came from one sample sequenced in a study of cytomegalovirus exposure and HLA in healthy donors. The study ran its PCR with 60 Vbeta and 13 Jbeta primers. Generated by immunoSEQ multiplex PCR, the TCRdb table keeps only in-frame clones and is missing some. The table lists about 120,000 clones, roughly 82% of them singletons. Material for sequencing was PBMCs. All receptors derive from a woman aged 18-29 years in good health and CMV-seronegative.

V usage is TRBV7-2 and J usage is TRBJ2-3; 11 bases match TRBD2. V lost 6 bases and J lost 6; bases outside the gene matches: 5. This CDR3 has 14 amino acids. Germline loops: CDR1 SGHTA, CDR2 FQGNSA. CDR3 nucleotides: TGTGCCAGCAGACTAGCGGGGGATAGGGATACGCAGTATTTT. As protein: CASRLAGDRDTQYF. Using reference TRBV7-2 and TRBJ2-3 for the parts outside the CDR3, the full variable domain is GAGVSQSPSNKVTEKGKDVELRCDPISGHTALYWYRQSLGQGLEFLIYFQGNSAPDKSGLPSDRFSAERTGGSVSTLTIQRTQQEDSAVYLCASRLAGDRDTQYFGPGTRLTVL.

The chain links TRBV4-1 to TRBJ1-5; no reliable D call. Germline-derived CDR1 and CDR2 are MGHRA and YSYEKL. CDR3 length: 16 residues. V was cut by 8 bases and J by 6 bases, with 23 bases left in between. The CDR3 protein is CASAGPVGAGSQPQHF. The CDR3 DNA sequence: TGCGCCAGCGCGGGCCCGGTGGGCGCCGGGAGTCAGCCCCAGCATTTT.

The rearrangement uses TRBV5-1 and TRBJ2-7, with unresolved D. Germline values: CDR1 SGHRS, CDR2 YFSETQ. The CDR3 is 13 amino acids. Trimming stripped 4 bases from V and 2 bases from J, with 10 bases between. CDR3 DNA sequence: TGCGCCAGCAGCCCAGAAACAACCTACGAGCAGTACTTC. Translation gives CASSPETTYEQYF.

This chain links TRBV5-6 with TRBJ1-1; 9 bases align to TRBD1. Germline CDR1 reads SGHDT; CDR2 reads YYEEEE. The CDR3 sequence is 15 residues long. J gave up 7 bases and V 2 bases, and 9 bases lay outside the gene matches. The CDR3 here is CASSFRDRVGGEAFF. The CDR3 nucleotides are TGTGCCAGCAGCTTCCGGGACAGGGTTGGTGGTGAAGCTTTCTTT.

The chain links TRBV4-1 to TRBJ2-5; 14 bases map to TRBD2. Trimming took 2 bases from V and 11 from J; bases not matched to a gene: 13. The CDR3 consists of 17 residues. Germline V gene sequence: CDR1 MGHRA, CDR2 YSYEKL. The CDR3 protein is CASSQFGLAGGHGEQYF. CDR3 in DNA: TGCGCCAGCAGCCAATTCGGACTAGCGGGGGGCCATGGAGAGCAGTACTTC.

The chain has TRBV6-1 and TRBJ1-6; tentative D call: TRBD1 (5 bases). Germline V lookup: CDR1 MNHNS, CDR2 SASEGT. The CDR3 has 15 amino acids. V lost 8 bases, J lost 7 bases, and 18 bases lay in between. This chain's CDR3 is CASPGGRGSNSPLHF. CDR3 coding DNA: TGTGCCAGCCCGGGGGGACGAGGGAGCAATTCACCCCTCCACTTT.

This chain uses TRBV5-5 with TRBJ2-7; possible D gene TRBD1, 5 bases. This CDR3 has 17 residues. Trimming stripped 0 bases from V and 2 bases from J, with 18 bases between. Per germline, CDR1 SGHKS and CDR2 YYEKEE (reference sequence). This chain's CDR3 is CASSLAFLQTVTYEQYF. The DNA for the CDR3 is TGTGCCAGCAGCTTGGCCTTTCTCCAGACAGTAACCTACGAGCAGTACTTC.

V and J are TRBV6-5 and TRBJ1-1; D is uncertain. V was cut by 7 bases and J by 1 base, with 16 bases left in between. The CDR3 spans 15 residues. Germline CDR1 reads MNHEY; CDR2 reads SVGAGI. The CDR3 DNA follows: TGTGCCAGCACCTCTATGGCGGGGTCGAACACTGAAGCTTTCTTT. Its protein product is CASTSMAGSNTEAFF.

The chain carries TRBV29-1 and TRBJ1-2, with 8 bases lining up with TRBD1. With V trimmed by 6 bases and J by 12 bases, 9 bases remained unmatched. CDR3 length equals 11 residues. The germline V gene has CDR1 SQVTM and CDR2 ANQGSEA. The CDR3 DNA reads TGCAGCGTGCGACAGGGGAGGATCGACACCTTC. Translation: CSVRQGRIDTF.

CDR3 loop: CASSIEQGVFNEQFF. DNA of the CDR3: TGTGCCAGTAGTATTGAACAGGGTGTTTTCAATGAGCAGTTCTTC. This sequence joins TRBV19 and TRBJ2-1; D perhaps matches TRBD1 (6 bases). This CDR3 spans 15 amino acids. Per the germline V gene, CDR1 is LNHDA and CDR2 is SQIVND (reference sequence). V was trimmed by 3 bases and J by 6 bases, leaving 15 bases between them.

The chain combines TRBV21-1 with TRBJ1-4; no check of the table's D call, TRBD1, against the DNA was made. TRBV21-1 counts as a pseudogene. This CDR3 is 15 amino acids long. The CDR3 is CASSKLQISNEKLFF. The CDR3 DNA reads as TGTGCCAGCAGCAAACTGCAGATATCTAATGAAAAACTGTTTTTT.

V gene TRBV9 combines with J gene TRBJ2-7; D may be TRBD2 (6 bases). The germline V gene encodes CDR1 SGDLS and CDR2 YYNGEE. The CDR3 spans 17 residues. With 0 bases removed from V and 6 bases from J, the gap between germline ends came to 22 bases. Written as DNA, the CDR3 is TGTGCCAGCAGCGTAGAGAGTCGGAGGGTATCGTTCGCCGAGCAGTACTTC. Protein: CASSVESRRVSFAEQYF.

The V call is TRBV18, the J call TRBJ2-7; tentative D call: TRBD1 (5 bases). V was shortened by 2 bases and J by 0 bases, with 11 bases between the two germline ends. Germline V gene data show CDR1 as KGHSH and CDR2 as LQKENI. The CDR3 covers 15 residues. The CDR3 loop reads CASSPSQGHSYEQYF. DNA of the CDR3: TGTGCCAGCTCACCATCGCAGGGCCACTCCTACGAGCAGTACTTC.

This chain connects TRBV7-8 to TRBJ2-2; 8 positions agree with TRBD2. Germline CDR1 SGHVS, CDR2 FQNEAQ. J gave up 5 bases and V 5 bases, and 22 bases lay outside the gene matches. The CDR3 contains 20 residues. CDR3 protein: CASSRVAGHELGLETGELFF. Written as DNA, the CDR3 is TGTGCCAGCAGCCGAGTGGCCGGACATGAATTGGGACTAGAAACCGGGGAGCTGTTTTTT.

This chain connects TRBV9 to TRBJ2-7; D may be TRBD1 (7 bases). Trimming shortened V by 2 bases and J by 6 bases, and 21 bases separated the two germline ends. Germline assignment: CDR1 SGDLS and CDR2 YYNGEE. The CDR3 contains 16 residues. CDR3 in amino acids: CASSVLGGQPSGEQYF. The CDR3 bases are TGTGCCAGCAGCGTCCTCGGGGGACAGCCCTCTGGCGAGCAGTACTTC.

The genes are TRBV10-2 and TRBJ2-7, with 9 bases identical to TRBD1. Germline assignment: CDR1 WSHSY and CDR2 SAAADI. V shed 2 bases, J shed 3 bases, and the junction held 8 bases outside the gene matches. This CDR3 comprises 16 residues. This CDR3 is CASSEGPGDRVYEQYF. The DNA for the CDR3 is TGCGCCAGCAGTGAGGGTCCCGGGGACAGGGTCTACGAGCAGTACTTC.

The gene calls are TRBV6-5 and TRBJ1-5; TRBD1 is a possible D gene (5 bases). The germline CDR1 and CDR2 sequences are MNHEY and SVGAGI. Deletions cut 7 bases from V and 4 bases from J, with 14 bases between. The CDR3 runs 14 residues. This CDR3 is CASMRDGLNQPQHF. The CDR3 DNA reads as TGTGCCAGCATGCGGGACGGCCTAAATCAGCCCCAGCATTTT.

The genes are TRBV9 and TRBJ2-4; TRBD1 agrees at 8 bases. Trimming removed 4 bases from V and 8 bases from J; junction bases left unmatched: 8. There are 14 residues in the CDR3. The germline V gene encodes CDR1 SGDLS and CDR2 YYNGEE. CDR3 sequence (DNA): TGTGCCAGCAGCCCCCGACAGGGGTCAGACATTCAGTACTTC. It specifies CASSPRQGSDIQYF.

This clone showed up just once. CDR3 bases: TGCGCCAGCAGTCACACAGGGGACAACTACGAGCAGTACTTC. It specifies CASSHTGDNYEQYF. This chain connects TRBV5-1 to TRBJ2-5; 7 nucleotides line up with TRBD1. The J call may be mistaken, given a closer DNA end match to TRBJ2-7. The germline V gene has CDR1 SGHRS and CDR2 YFSETQ. The CDR3 spans 14 residues.

The chain couples TRBV18 to TRBJ2-5; 7 nucleotides line up with TRBD1. V was clipped by 3 bases and J by 4 bases; unmatched bases: 14. The CDR3 sequence is 17 residues long. CDR1 KGHSH and CDR2 LQKENI come from the germline V gene. The CDR3 here is CASSPLARDRSGETQYF. In DNA, the CDR3 is TGTGCCAGCTCACCCCTGGCCCGGGACAGATCAGGAGAGACCCAGTACTTC.

The CDR3 protein is CASSYSMRSGNDEQYF. The CDR3 region has the DNA TGTGCCAGCAGTTACTCGATGCGTAGCGGGAACGACGAGCAGTACTTC. The V gene is TRBV6-6, the J gene TRBJ2-7; TRBD2 matches at 8 bases. J was trimmed by 5 bases and V by 0 bases; bases with no gene match: 9. The CDR3 length is 16 residues. Germline V gene data show CDR1 as MNHNY and CDR2 as SVGAGI (reference sequence).

This chain uses TRBV18 with TRBJ1-1, with a possible D match to TRBD1 (6 bases). Trimming cost V 1 base and J 1 base, with 13 bases left between them. Germline values: CDR1 KGHSH, CDR2 LQKENI. The length of the CDR3 is 16 residues. The CDR3 region has the DNA TGTGCCAGCTCACCACAAGGGGGGGCATGGAACACTGAAGCTTTCTTT. This translates into CASSPQGGAWNTEAFF.

V gene TRBV2 combines with J gene TRBJ2-1, with TRBD2 matching 7 bases. This CDR3 region has 15 residues. V lost 6 bases and J lost 0; bases outside the gene matches: 5. CDR1 and CDR2 (germline): SNHLY, FYNNEI. CDR3 DNA: TGTGCCAGCAGAGCGGGGTGGAGCTCCTACAATGAGCAGTTCTTC. Its protein product is CASRAGWSSYNEQFF.

This clone was counted a few times. V is TRBV4-1 and J is TRBJ2-2; D is perhaps TRBD1 (6 bases). CDR1 and CDR2 from the germline V gene are MGHRA and YSYEKL. The germline V and J ends were trimmed by 1 base and 6 bases, with 9 bases remaining between them. This CDR3 region has 14 residues. DNA of the CDR3: TGCGCCAGCAGCCAAGTATCAGGGGCCGGGGAGCTGTTTTTT. Translation: CASSQVSGAGELFF.

The genes are TRBV6-6 and TRBJ2-2; tentatively, D is TRBD2 (6 bases). CDR1 is MNHNY, CDR2 SVGAGI, per germline (reference sequence). The CDR3 sequence is 15 residues long. Trimming left V 5 bases short and J 1 base short, with 11 bases between. CDR3 sequence: CASSRLGLNTGELFF. The CDR3, as DNA: TGTGCCAGCAGTCGACTAGGGCTGAACACCGGGGAGCTGTTTTTT.

This clone has just a few counts. The chain couples TRBV5-6 to TRBJ2-7, with D hard to call. Deletions cut 0 bases from V and 3 bases from J, with 16 bases between. Germline CDR1 is SGHDT and CDR2 is YYEEEE. This CDR3 is built from 16 residues. The CDR3: CASSLGIARPGYEQYF. Here the CDR3 DNA reads TGTGCCAGCAGCTTGGGGATTGCGAGGCCGGGCTACGAGCAGTACTTC.

This clone was seen more than once but under ten times. The chain joins TRBV11-1 to TRBJ1-1; D uncertain. The CDR3 is 13 residues long. The V gene's germline CDR1 is SGHAT and CDR2 FQDESV (reference sequence). Trimming pared 3 bases from V and 4 bases from J, leaving 9 bases between. CDR3: CASSFRQLTEAFF. The CDR3 nucleotides read TGTGCCAGCAGCTTTCGACAACTCACTGAAGCTTTCTTT.